The next 27 T cell receptor beta chains were all read from a single sample in a study of regulatory T cells in long-lasting Graves disease (dated by TCRdb to 2020 to 2022). Library method: multiplex PCR. Sequencing used an Illumina HiSeq 4000. TCR beta libraries were built with iRepertoire HTBI primers and Arm-PCR amplification of CDR3 regions. TCRdb reprocessed the public reads (quality trimming at Q25 with fastp, clone calling with MiXCR) and kept in-frame beta chains. All rows with the same CDR3 protein become a single entry with the most common DNA and genes. The sample data list 600,000 to 800,000 distinct CDR3 sequences, and 25% to 30% of these were observed just once. The leading ten clones occupy under 50% of the sample. What this sample's time point label stands for: persistent/refractory GD, antithyroid drugs over 5 years with positive TRAb. For both TCR sequencing and RNA sequencing, RNA was extracted from PBMCs in TRIzol.

Material: peripheral blood mononuclear cells (PBMCs), obtained when the disease was refractory, from a patient treated with antithyroid drugs. These TCRs come from a female donor with Graves disease.

The rearrangement links TRBV6-2 or TRBV6-3 to TRBJ1-1; the match to TRBD1 covers 9 bases. The length of the CDR3 is 15 residues. Per germline, CDR1 MNHEY and CDR2 SVGEGT. V lost 6 bases and J lost 2; bases outside the gene matches: 7. This chain's CDR3 is CASRTLQGANTEAFF. The CDR3, as DNA: TGTGCCAGCAGGACGCTACAGGGGGCAAACACTGAAGCTTTCTTT.

This clonotype came up many times. The chain combines TRBV2 with TRBJ1-2; D might be TRBD1 (6 bases). Germline V gene data show CDR1 as SNHLY and CDR2 as FYNNEI. The CDR3 length is 13 residues. With 1 base removed from V and 4 bases from J, the gap between germline ends came to 7 bases. This CDR3 reads CASSEGRGYGYTF. In DNA, the CDR3 is TGTGCCAGCAGTGAAGGCAGGGGCTATGGCTACACCTTC.

This clonotype was counted a few times. The chain has TRBV29-1 and TRBJ2-5; the match to TRBD2 covers 12 bases. V shed 8 bases and J 2 bases; nucleotides not matched to a gene: 6. The germline gives CDR1 SQVTM, CDR2 ANQGSEA. This CDR3 contains 14 residues. CDR3 loop: CSNGLAGSQETQYF. The CDR3 DNA follows: TGCAGCAACGGACTAGCGGGATCTCAAGAGACCCAGTACTTC.

V is TRBV20-1 and J is TRBJ1-3; a weak D match, TRBD1 (5 bases). Germline CDR1 and CDR2: DFQATT and SNEGSKA (reference sequence). Deletions cut 0 bases from V and 0 bases from J, with 9 bases between. CDR3 length: 15 amino acids. CDR3 loop: CSARDARDSGNTIYF. The CDR3 coding sequence is TGCAGTGCTAGAGATGCCAGGGACTCTGGAAACACCATATATTTT.

The rearrangement uses TRBV28 and TRBJ1-4; 8 bases align to TRBD1. Germline lookup yields CDR1 MDHEN and CDR2 SYDVKM. The CDR3 contains 15 residues. The V and J ends lost 3 bases and 7 bases, in that order; junction bases with no gene match: 7. The DNA for the CDR3 is TGTGCCAGCAGTTTTAGCGGGACAGGTCTTGAAAAACTGTTTTTT. It codes for CASSFSGTGLEKLFF.

This clonotype was seen only a few times. This sequence joins TRBV7-9 and TRBJ1-1; D possibly corresponds to TRBD1 (5 bases). Trimming pared 4 bases from V and 0 bases from J, leaving 12 bases between. CDR3 size: 15 residues. Germline values: CDR1 SEHNR, CDR2 FQNEAQ (reference sequence). CDR3 nucleotide sequence: TGTGCCAGCAGCTCATTACTCAGGGTGAACACTGAAGCTTTCTTT. It codes for CASSSLLRVNTEAFF. The whole variable domain, remainder taken from reference TRBV7-9 and TRBJ1-1, is DTGVSQNPRHKITKRGQNVTFRCDPISEHNRLYWYRQTLGQGPEFLTYFQNEAQLEKSRLLSDRFSAERPKGSFSTLEIQRTEQGDSAMYLCASSSLLRVNTEAFFGQGTRLTVV.

V is TRBV5-1 and J is TRBJ2-6; D gene unclear. The germline V gene has CDR1 SGHRS and CDR2 YFSETQ. V lost 0 bases and J lost 2, with 3 bases in between. The CDR3 contains 14 residues. The CDR3 loop reads CASSLVAGANVLTF. CDR3 nucleotide sequence: TGCGCCAGCAGCTTGGTGGCTGGGGCCAACGTCCTGACTTTC.

The rearrangement uses TRBV20-1 and TRBJ2-7; maybe TRBD2 (6 bases). This CDR3 has 12 residues. The germline gives CDR1 DFQATT, CDR2 SNEGSKA (reference sequence). The CDR3 bases are TGCTCCTCGGCGGGGCCCACCTACGAGCAGTACTTC. Translated: CSSAGPTYEQYF.

The CDR3 DNA follows: TGTGCCAGCAATTCCGGGATCTCACCCCTCCACTTT. Amino acids: CASNSGISPLHF. The rearrangement joins TRBV27 to TRBJ1-6; D gene unclear. The CDR3 loop spans 12 amino acids. Per the germline V gene, CDR1 is MNHEY and CDR2 is SMNVEV (reference sequence). V lost 7 bases and J lost 10, with 11 bases in between.

This clonotype has a handful of counts. The rearrangement uses TRBV30 and TRBJ2-2, with D possibly TRBD1 on 5 matching bases. CDR1 is GTSNPN, CDR2 SVGIG, per germline (reference sequence). V was cut by 0 bases and J by 4 bases, with 9 bases left in between. The CDR3 runs 14 residues. DNA of the CDR3: TGTGCCTGGAGTGTCTTACAGGTCACCGGGGAGCTGTTTTTT. This translates into CAWSVLQVTGELFF.

V gene TRBV5-1 combines with J gene TRBJ2-3, with no clear D. Germline loops: CDR1 SGHRS, CDR2 YFSETQ. The V gene lost 0 bases and the J gene lost 2 bases, with 10 bases spanning the gap. The CDR3 sequence is 15 residues long. The CDR3 DNA follows: TGCGCCAGCAGCTTGGATTTTTCCCCCACAGATACGCAGTATTTT. Encoded protein: CASSLDFSPTDTQYF.

The chain has TRBV14 and TRBJ1-2, with D perhaps matching TRBD1 (6 bases). Germline assignment: CDR1 SGHDN and CDR2 FVKESK. V was cut by 4 bases and J by 3 bases, with 18 bases left in between. This CDR3 spans 16 amino acids. CDR3 nucleotides: TGTGCCAGCAGCCCTAGGACAGCGAATATGGACTATGGCTACACCTTC. Protein sequence: CASSPRTANMDYGYTF.

This clonotype was recorded only once. V and J are TRBV6-2 or TRBV6-3 and TRBJ1-2; D gene ambiguous. The CDR3 runs to 13 residues. Trimming cost V 5 bases and J 2 bases, with 9 bases left between them. Germline values: CDR1 MNHEY, CDR2 SVGEGT. CDR3 protein: CASSDGENYGYTF. The CDR3 DNA follows: TGTGCCAGCAGTGATGGGGAAAACTATGGCTACACCTTC.

This clonotype has more than one count but fewer than ten. The rearrangement joins TRBV3-1 to TRBJ2-7; D possibly corresponds to TRBD2 (6 bases). Germline values: CDR1 LGHDT, CDR2 YNNKEL (reference sequence). Trimming took 10 bases from V and 2 from J, leaving 12 bases between them. This CDR3 contains 12 residues. The CDR3 here is CATATSTYEQYF. As DNA, the CDR3 is TGTGCCACCGCGACTAGTACCTACGAGCAGTACTTC.

This sequence joins TRBV6-2 or TRBV6-3 and TRBJ1-6; D is possibly TRBD1 (5 bases). The CDR3 loop spans 16 amino acids. Looked up from germline, CDR1 is MNHEY and CDR2 is SVGEGT. The V and J ends lost 6 bases and 10 bases respectively, with 22 bases between them. The DNA for the CDR3 is TGTGCCAGCAGCGAGATCAGACAGTTCCGAGGGTCACCCCTCCACTTT. It translates to CASSEIRQFRGSPLHF.

This clonotype was counted only a few times. This sequence joins TRBV6-2 or TRBV6-3 and TRBJ1-2; a weak D match, TRBD1 (6 bases). The CDR3 extends over 15 amino acids. Germline V gene data show CDR1 as MNHEY and CDR2 as SVGEGT. Trimming took 0 bases from V and 7 from J, leaving 15 bases between them. CDR3 nucleotides: TGTGCCAGCAGTTACTCGAACCGGGGGCTCTTTGGCTACACCTTC. Translation: CASSYSNRGLFGYTF.

The chain couples TRBV18 to TRBJ1-5; D is uncertain. From germline, CDR1 is KGHSH and CDR2 LQKENI. CDR3 length: 14 residues. Trimming stripped 3 bases from V and 5 bases from J, with 11 bases between. CDR3 in amino acids: CASSPSLGHQPQHF. The CDR3 nucleotides are TGTGCCAGCTCACCGTCCTTAGGCCATCAGCCCCAGCATTTT. The full variable domain, its missing parts supplied by reference TRBV18 and TRBJ1-5, is NAGVMQNPRHLVRRRGQEARLRCSPMKGHSHVYWYRQLPEEGLKFMVYLQKENIIDESGMPKERFSAEFPKEGPSILRIQQVVRGDSAAYFCASSPSLGHQPQHFGDGTRLSIL.

The J gene is TRBJ1-1, the V gene TRBV24-1; 8 positions match TRBD1. Germline CDR1 KGHDR, CDR2 SFDVKD. Trimming removed 3 bases from V and 5 bases from J; junction bases left unmatched: 10. The CDR3 has 16 residues. CDR3 in DNA: TGTGCCACCAGTGATCCCGGACAGGGACGAGGGACTGAAGCTTTCTTT. The encoded protein is CATSDPGQGRGTEAFF.

The V gene is TRBV20-1, the J gene TRBJ2-5, with 15 nucleotides matching TRBD2. The CDR3 has 14 residues. The V segment lost 6 bases and the J segment 5 bases; nucleotides outside the gene matches: 4. Germline CDR1 is DFQATT and CDR2 is SNEGSKA (reference sequence). This CDR3 is CSASGTSGGETQYF. CDR3 nucleotides: TGCAGTGCATCAGGGACTAGCGGGGGGGAGACCCAGTACTTC.

This clonotype was found a few times. The chain is built from TRBV27 and TRBJ1-2, with D possibly TRBD1 on 6 matching bases. Trimming pared 2 bases from V and 8 bases from J, leaving 18 bases between. The CDR3 consists of 15 residues. In germline, CDR1 is MNHEY, CDR2 SMNVEV (reference sequence). CDR3: CASSLAQTGLRGYTF. The DNA for the CDR3 is TGTGCCAGCAGTTTAGCCCAAACAGGGTTGAGAGGCTACACCTTC.

Remarks on this clonotype: A much larger clonotype is one base distant, so this may be a read error. The chain carries TRBV11-2 and TRBJ1-2; tentative D call: TRBD1 (5 bases). The CDR3 extends over 13 amino acids. V shed 7 bases and J shed 4 bases, with 13 bases lying between them. Germline values: CDR1 SGHAT, CDR2 FQNNGV. The CDR3 sequence is CASKAGPLYGYTF. In DNA, the CDR3 is TGTGCCAGCAAGGCAGGGCCTCTCTATGGCTACACCTTC.

The chain has TRBV7-2 and TRBJ1-5; D might be TRBD1 (5 bases). The germline gives CDR1 SGHTA, CDR2 FQGNSA. Trimming took 8 bases from V and 9 from J, leaving 20 bases between them. There are 14 residues in the CDR3. CDR3: CASGGGRPGGPQHF. The CDR3 DNA reads TGTGCCAGCGGGGGGGGTCGGCCCGGTGGGCCCCAGCATTTT.

This clonotype has just a few counts. CDR3 DNA sequence: TGTGCCAGCAGCTTAGACCTCGTATCCTACGAGCAGTACTTC. This codes for CASSLDLVSYEQYF. This sequence joins TRBV7-2 and TRBJ2-7; D uncertain. CDR1 is SGHTA and CDR2 is FQGNSA in the germline V gene. CDR3 length equals 14 residues. Trimming took 1 base from V and 1 from J, leaving 8 bases between them.

The V and J genes are TRBV6-1 and TRBJ1-3; 8 positions match TRBD1. This CDR3 spans 15 amino acids. CDR1 is MNHNS and CDR2 is SASEGT in the germline V gene. V dropped 6 bases and J dropped 1; count of bases not matched to a gene: 5. CDR3 DNA: TGTGCCAGCAGACCAGGGGGCGCGTCTGGAAACACCATATATTTT. Residues: CASRPGGASGNTIYF.

Only a few counts were recorded for this clonotype. The rearrangement joins TRBV12-3 or TRBV12-4 to TRBJ1-3, with D perhaps TRBD1 (5 bases). The CDR3 extends over 16 amino acids. Trimming took off 5 bases at V and 0 bases at J, with 14 bases between the two ends. CDR3 in DNA: TGTGCCAGCAGTCCTGGGGACGTTTACTCTGGAAACACCATATATTTT. Amino acids: CASSPGDVYSGNTIYF.

A few counts support this clonotype. The CDR3 ends on some other residue instead of the conserved phenylalanine or tryptophan, so this is likely a read error. V usage is TRBV28 and J usage is TRBJ1-2; tentatively, D is TRBD1 (5 bases). Germline CDR1 and CDR2: MDHEN and SYDVKM. This CDR3 spans 13 amino acids. Trimming cost V 4 bases and J 4 bases, with 10 bases left between them. The CDR3 region is CASSSGRRYGYTL. The CDR3 DNA sequence: TGTGCCAGCAGTTCGGGACGGCGCTATGGCTACACCCTC.

The chain joins TRBV11-2 to TRBJ2-5; 8 nucleotides line up with TRBD1. There are 14 residues in the CDR3. Trimming removed 2 bases from V and 10 bases from J; junction bases left unmatched: 9. The germline V gene has CDR1 SGHAT and CDR2 FQNNGV. The CDR3 loop is CASSLRRGQSGQYF. CDR3 sequence (DNA): TGTGCCAGCAGCTTACGCAGGGGGCAATCGGGCCAGTACTTC.